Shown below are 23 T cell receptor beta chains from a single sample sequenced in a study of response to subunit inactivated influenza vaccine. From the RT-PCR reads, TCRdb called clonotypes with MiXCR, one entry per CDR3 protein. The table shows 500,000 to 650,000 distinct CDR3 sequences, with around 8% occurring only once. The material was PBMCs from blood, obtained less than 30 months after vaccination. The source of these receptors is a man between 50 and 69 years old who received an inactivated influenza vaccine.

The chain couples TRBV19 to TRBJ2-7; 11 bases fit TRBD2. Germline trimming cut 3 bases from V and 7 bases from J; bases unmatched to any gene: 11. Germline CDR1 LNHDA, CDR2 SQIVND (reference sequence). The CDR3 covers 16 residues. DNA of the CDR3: TGTGCCAGTAGTATGCAACTAGCGGGAGCCCTGGGGGAGCAGTACTTC. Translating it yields CASSMQLAGALGEQYF.

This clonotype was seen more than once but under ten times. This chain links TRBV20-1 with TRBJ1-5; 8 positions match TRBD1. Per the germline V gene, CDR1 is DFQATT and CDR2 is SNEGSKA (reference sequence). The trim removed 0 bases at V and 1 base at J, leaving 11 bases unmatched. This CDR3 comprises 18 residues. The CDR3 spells CSARDWQGAGYSNQPQHF. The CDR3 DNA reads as TGCAGTGCTAGAGATTGGCAGGGGGCGGGTTACAGCAATCAGCCCCAGCATTTT.

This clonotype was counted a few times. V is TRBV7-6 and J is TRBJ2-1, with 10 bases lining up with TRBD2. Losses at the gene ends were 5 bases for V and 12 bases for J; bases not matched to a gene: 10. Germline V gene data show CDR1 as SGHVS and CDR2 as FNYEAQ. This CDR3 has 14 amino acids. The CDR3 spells CASSPISSGSGQFF. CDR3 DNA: TGTGCCAGCAGCCCCATTTCTAGCGGGAGCGGGCAGTTCTTC.

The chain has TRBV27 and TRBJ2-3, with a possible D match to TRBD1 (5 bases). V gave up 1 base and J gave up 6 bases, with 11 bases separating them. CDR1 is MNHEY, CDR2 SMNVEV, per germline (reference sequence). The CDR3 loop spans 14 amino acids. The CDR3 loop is CASSLWAGQDTQYF. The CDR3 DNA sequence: TGTGCCAGCAGTTTATGGGCAGGGCAGGATACGCAGTATTTT.

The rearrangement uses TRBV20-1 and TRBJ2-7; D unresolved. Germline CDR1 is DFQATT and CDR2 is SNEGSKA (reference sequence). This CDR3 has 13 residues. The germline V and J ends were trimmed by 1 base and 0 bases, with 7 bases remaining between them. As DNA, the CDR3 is TGCAGTGCTAGAGGTACAGACTCCTACGAGCAGTACTTC. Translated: CSARGTDSYEQYF.

The CDR3 loop is CSAVVRLAGFTDTQYF. The CDR3, as DNA: TGCAGTGCAGTGGTTAGACTAGCGGGCTTTACGGATACGCAGTATTTT. V usage is TRBV20-1 and J usage is TRBJ2-3, with 10 bases fitting TRBD2. V trimming: 6 bases; J trimming: 6 bases; junction bases outside the gene matches: 15. This CDR3 spans 16 amino acids. Germline V lookup: CDR1 DFQATT, CDR2 SNEGSKA (reference sequence).

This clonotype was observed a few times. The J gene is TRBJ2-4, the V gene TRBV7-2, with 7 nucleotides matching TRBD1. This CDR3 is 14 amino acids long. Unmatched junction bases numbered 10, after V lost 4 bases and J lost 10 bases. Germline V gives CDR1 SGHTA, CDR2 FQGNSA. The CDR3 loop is CASSSRQGPSIQYF. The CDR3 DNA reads TGTGCCAGCAGCTCCCGACAGGGCCCCTCAATTCAGTACTTC. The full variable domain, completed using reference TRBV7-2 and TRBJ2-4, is GAGVSQSPSNKVTEKGKDVELRCDPISGHTALYWYRQSLGQGLEFLIYFQGNSAPDKSGLPSDRFSAERTGGSVSTLTIQRTQQEDSAVYLCASSSRQGPSIQYFGAGTRLSVL.

The CDR3 reads CASSSNQGVTQYF. The CDR3 region has the DNA TGTGCCAGCAGCTCCAACCAGGGCGTTACGCAGTATTTT. The rearrangement uses TRBV7-9 and TRBJ2-3; TRBD1 is a possible D gene (5 bases). CDR3 length equals 13 residues. Germline lookup yields CDR1 SEHNR and CDR2 FQNEAQ (reference sequence). Trimming cost V 4 bases and J 8 bases, with 13 bases left between them.

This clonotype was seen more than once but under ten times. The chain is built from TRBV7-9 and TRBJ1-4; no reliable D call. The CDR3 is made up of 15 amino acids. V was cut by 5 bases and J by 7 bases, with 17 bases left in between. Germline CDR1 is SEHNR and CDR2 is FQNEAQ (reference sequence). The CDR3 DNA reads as TGTGCCAGCAGCCCAGACCAGGCTTGGGGTGAAAAACTGTTTTTT. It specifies CASSPDQAWGEKLFF.

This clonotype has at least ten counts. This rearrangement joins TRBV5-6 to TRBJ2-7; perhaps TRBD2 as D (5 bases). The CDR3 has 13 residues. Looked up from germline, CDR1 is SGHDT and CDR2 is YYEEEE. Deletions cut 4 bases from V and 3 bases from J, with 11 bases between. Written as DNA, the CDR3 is TGTGCCAGCAGCGGACTGGACGGCTACGAGCAGTACTTC. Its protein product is CASSGLDGYEQYF.

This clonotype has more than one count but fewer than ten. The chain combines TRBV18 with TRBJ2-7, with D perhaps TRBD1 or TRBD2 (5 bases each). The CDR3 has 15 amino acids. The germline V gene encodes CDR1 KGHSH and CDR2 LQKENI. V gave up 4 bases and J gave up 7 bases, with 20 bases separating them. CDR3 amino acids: CASSLRDAGTMEQYF. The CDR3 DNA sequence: TGTGCCAGCTCACTACGGGACGCAGGCACAATGGAGCAGTACTTC. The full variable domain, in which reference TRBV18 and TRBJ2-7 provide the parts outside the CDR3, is NAGVMQNPRHLVRRRGQEARLRCSPMKGHSHVYWYRQLPEEGLKFMVYLQKENIIDESGMPKERFSAEFPKEGPSILRIQQVVRGDSAAYFCASSLRDAGTMEQYFGPGTRLTVT.

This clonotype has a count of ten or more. The CDR3 DNA reads as TGTGCCAGCAGCCCCGGGACAGGGAGGTCCTACGAGCAGTACTTC. Translation gives CASSPGTGRSYEQYF. The rearrangement joins TRBV7-2 to TRBJ2-7; 9 bases map to TRBD1. This CDR3 is built from 15 residues. CDR1 is SGHTA, CDR2 FQGNSA, per germline. V gave up 5 bases and J gave up 1 base; unmatched junction bases: 6.

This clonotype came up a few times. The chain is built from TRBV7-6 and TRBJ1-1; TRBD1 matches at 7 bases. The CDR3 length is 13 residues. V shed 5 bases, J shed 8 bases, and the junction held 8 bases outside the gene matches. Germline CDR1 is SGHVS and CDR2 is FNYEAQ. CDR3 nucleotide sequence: TGTGCCAGCAGCCAAGGGGGCAGGCGGGAAGCTTTCTTT. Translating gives CASSQGGRREAFF.

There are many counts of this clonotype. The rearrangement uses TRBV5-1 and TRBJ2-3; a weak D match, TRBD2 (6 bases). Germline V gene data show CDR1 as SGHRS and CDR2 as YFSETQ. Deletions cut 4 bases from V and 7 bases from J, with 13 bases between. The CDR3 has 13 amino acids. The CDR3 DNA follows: TGCGCCAGCAGCGCCACCGGGACTCATACGCAGTATTTT. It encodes CASSATGTHTQYF.

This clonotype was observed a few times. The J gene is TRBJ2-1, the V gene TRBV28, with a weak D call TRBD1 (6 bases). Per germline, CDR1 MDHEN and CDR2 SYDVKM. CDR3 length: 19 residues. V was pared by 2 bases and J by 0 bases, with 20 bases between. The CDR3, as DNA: TGTGCCAGCAGTTTACACCGCCCAGGGGCCTTAATCTCCTACAATGAGCAGTTCTTC. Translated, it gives CASSLHRPGALISYNEQFF.

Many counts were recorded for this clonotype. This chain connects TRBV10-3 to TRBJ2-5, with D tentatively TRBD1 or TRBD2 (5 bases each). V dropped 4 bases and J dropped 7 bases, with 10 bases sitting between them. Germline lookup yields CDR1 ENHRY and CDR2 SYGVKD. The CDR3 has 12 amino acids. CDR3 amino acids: CAISGDRGTQYF. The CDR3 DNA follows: TGTGCCATCAGTGGGGACCGAGGGACCCAGTACTTC.

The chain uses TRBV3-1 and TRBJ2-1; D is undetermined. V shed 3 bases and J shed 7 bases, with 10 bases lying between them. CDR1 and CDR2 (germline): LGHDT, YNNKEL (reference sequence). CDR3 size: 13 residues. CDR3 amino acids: CASSQSRWNEQFF. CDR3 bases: TGTGCCAGCAGCCAGTCTCGTTGGAATGAGCAGTTCTTC.

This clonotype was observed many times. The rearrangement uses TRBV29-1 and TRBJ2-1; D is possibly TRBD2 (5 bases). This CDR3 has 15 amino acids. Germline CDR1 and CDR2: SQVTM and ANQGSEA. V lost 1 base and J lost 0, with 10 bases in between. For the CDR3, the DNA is TGCAGCGTTGAAGGTTCTGGGAGCTCCTACAATGAGCAGTTCTTC. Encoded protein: CSVEGSGSSYNEQFF.

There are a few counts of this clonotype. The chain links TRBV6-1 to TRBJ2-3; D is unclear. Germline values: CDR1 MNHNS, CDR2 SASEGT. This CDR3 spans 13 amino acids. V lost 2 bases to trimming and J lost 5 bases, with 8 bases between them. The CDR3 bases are TGTGCCAGCAGTGAACTCGCCGAAGATACGCAGTATTTT. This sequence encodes CASSELAEDTQYF.

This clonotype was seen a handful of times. The CDR3: CSALGTDSGANVLTF. The CDR3 bases are TGCAGTGCTCTAGGCACCGACTCTGGGGCCAACGTCCTGACTTTC. The chain combines TRBV20-1 with TRBJ2-6; D is ambiguous. The CDR3 contains 15 residues. V dropped 5 bases and J dropped 0 bases, with 11 bases sitting between them. Germline V gene sequence: CDR1 DFQATT, CDR2 SNEGSKA (reference sequence).

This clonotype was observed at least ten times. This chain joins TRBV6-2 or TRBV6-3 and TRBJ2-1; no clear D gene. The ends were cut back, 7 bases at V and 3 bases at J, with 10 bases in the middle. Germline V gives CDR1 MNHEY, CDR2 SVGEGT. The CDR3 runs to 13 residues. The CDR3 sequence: CASNKLNYNEQFF. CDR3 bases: TGTGCCAGCAATAAGCTCAACTACAATGAGCAGTTCTTC.

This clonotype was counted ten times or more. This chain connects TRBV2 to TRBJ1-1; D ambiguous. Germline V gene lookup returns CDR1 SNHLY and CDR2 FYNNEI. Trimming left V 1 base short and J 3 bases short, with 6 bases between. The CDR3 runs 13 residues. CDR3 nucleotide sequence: TGTGCCAGCAGTGAAGACCGGGACACTGAAGCTTTCTTT. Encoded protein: CASSEDRDTEAFF.

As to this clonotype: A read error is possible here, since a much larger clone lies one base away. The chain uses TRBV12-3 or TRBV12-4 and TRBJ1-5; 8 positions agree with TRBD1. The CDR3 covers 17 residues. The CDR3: CTSSLTGAVNSNQPQHF. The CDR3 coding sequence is TGTACCAGCAGTTTGACAGGGGCGGTCAATAGCAATCAGCCCCAGCATTTT.